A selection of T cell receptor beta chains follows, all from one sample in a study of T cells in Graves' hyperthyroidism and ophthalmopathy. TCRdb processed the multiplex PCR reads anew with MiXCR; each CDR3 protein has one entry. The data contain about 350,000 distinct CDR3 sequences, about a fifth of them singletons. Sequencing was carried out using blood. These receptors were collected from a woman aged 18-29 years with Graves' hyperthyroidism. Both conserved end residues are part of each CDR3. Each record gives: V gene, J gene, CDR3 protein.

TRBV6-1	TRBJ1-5	CASGNGPGVSNQPQHF
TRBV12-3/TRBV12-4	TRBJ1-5	CASSFIGSNQPQHF
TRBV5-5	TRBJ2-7	CASSLALAGSDEQYF
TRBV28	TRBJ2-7	CASSLPGLNYEQYF
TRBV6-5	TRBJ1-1	CASSYSRGGRGTEAFF
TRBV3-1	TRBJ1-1	CASSQDRAGAEAFF
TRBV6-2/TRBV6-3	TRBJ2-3	CASSYAADTQYF
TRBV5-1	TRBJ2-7	CASSLFGFVSYEQYF
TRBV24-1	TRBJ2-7	CATSDSTQGIYEQYF
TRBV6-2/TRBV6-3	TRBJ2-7	CAAARSNSYEQYF
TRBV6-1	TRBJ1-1	CASGEVGDTEAFF
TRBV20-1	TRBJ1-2	CSARDREGGYGYTF
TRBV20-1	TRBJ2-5	CSASQAGGPGQESQYF
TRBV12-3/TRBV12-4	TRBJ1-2	CASSFKGNNYGYTF
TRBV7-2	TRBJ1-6	CASSSAFGTPHNSPLHF
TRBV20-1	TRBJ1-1	CSANRQGALTEAFF
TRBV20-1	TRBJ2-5	CSAPGSERETQYF
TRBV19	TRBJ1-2	CASSASRNNYGYTF
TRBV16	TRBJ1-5	CASSHMGGRNQPQHF
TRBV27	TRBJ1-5	CASSGTGGLGPLHF
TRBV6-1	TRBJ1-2	CASSIGEGAFGYTF
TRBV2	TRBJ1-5	CASTENTLGNQPQHF
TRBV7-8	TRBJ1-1	CASSPDGYTEAFF
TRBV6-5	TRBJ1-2	CASSYSPQLNYGYTF
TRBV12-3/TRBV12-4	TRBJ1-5	CASSQRGELQPQHF
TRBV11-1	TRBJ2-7	CASSGDTNYEQYF
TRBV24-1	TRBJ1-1	CATSSALGTEAFF
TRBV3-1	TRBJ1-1	CASSQDQAGGNTEAFF
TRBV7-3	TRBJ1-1	CASTEGRANTEAFF